This T cell receptor (beta chain) comes out of a study of shared clonotypes between healthy human individuals. The naive CD8 population came from CD45RO-negative cells selected for CCR7, without terminally differentiated effector memory CD45RA+ cells. This clone was counted a few times. After removal of 2 bases from V and 0 bases from J, the junction contained 7 bases not matched to a gene. The CDR3 is 17 residues long. Repertoires were generated with immunoSEQ multiplex PCR, while TCRdb's copy carries only in-frame clones and drops some. The table lists some 2 million clones, roughly 95% of them singletons, with roughly 1% in the top ten.

The V call is TRBV23-1, the J call TRBJ2-7, with TRBD1 matching over 10 bases. TRBV23-1 is an ORF, with its function uncertain. This receptor was taken from a man aged 18 to 35 in good health. Sequencing was done on a sample of naive CD8+ T cells sorted from blood. The CDR3 bases are TGCGCCAGCAGTCAACCGACAGGGGGCGGGAGCTCCTACGAGCAGTACTTC. It yields the protein CASSQPTGGGSSYEQYF.